Listed here are 18 T cell receptor beta chains from one sample, sequenced in a study of glioma-infiltrating T cells after dendritic cell vaccination. The protocol was immunoSEQ multiplex PCR, while the TCRdb copy is restricted to in-frame clones and leaves out a portion. This repertoire shows 20,000 to 25,000 clones, less than 85% found once; its top ten account for 35% to 40%. Sequenced here: blood, sampled before dendritic cell vaccination. The receptors derive from a human donor with glioblastoma.

The chain links TRBV18 to TRBJ2-7, with D possibly being TRBD1 (6 bases). CDR3 length: 14 amino acids. Trimming shortened V by 0 bases and J by 5 bases, and 11 bases separated the two germline ends. Germline assignment: CDR1 KGHSH and CDR2 LQKENI. CDR3 residues: CASSPPSKGDEQYF. Written as DNA, the CDR3 is TGTGCCAGCTCACCACCGAGTAAGGGGGACGAGCAGTACTTC.

The chain has TRBV6-9 and TRBJ2-7, with D possibly matching TRBD1 (5 bases). Trimming took 4 bases from V and 3 from J, leaving 13 bases between them. CDR1 and CDR2 from the germline V gene are MNHGY and SVAAGI. The CDR3 loop spans 14 amino acids. In DNA, the CDR3 is TGTGCCAGCAGTTCTCTCGACAGAATCTACGAGCAGTACTTC. Amino acids: CASSSLDRIYEQYF.

This clone appeared a single time. The V call is TRBV29-1, the J call TRBJ2-7, with 7 bases that match TRBD2. The CDR3 runs 14 residues. Germline V gene sequence: CDR1 SQVTM, CDR2 ANQGSEA. Trimming took 4 bases from V and 2 from J; bases not matched to a gene: 8. Here the CDR3 DNA reads TGCAGCGTTGTCCCGCGGGAGTTCCCCTACGAGCAGTACTTC. It translates to CSVVPREFPYEQYF.

V gene TRBV29-1 combines with J gene TRBJ2-3; 12 bases fit TRBD2. Germline loops: CDR1 SQVTM, CDR2 ANQGSEA. V was clipped by 0 bases and J by 10 bases; unmatched bases: 2. This CDR3 contains 13 residues. CDR3 sequence reads: CSVEDASGGAQYF. The DNA for the CDR3 is TGCAGCGTTGAAGATGCTAGCGGGGGGGCGCAGTATTTT.

This clone has just a few counts. V gene TRBV30 combines with J gene TRBJ1-6, with D possibly TRBD1 on 5 matching bases. Trimming took 3 bases from V and 12 from J, leaving 24 bases between them. The CDR3 has 16 residues. Germline V gene lookup returns CDR1 GTSNPN and CDR2 SVGIG (reference sequence). The CDR3 sequence is CAWSPISGAGVGPLHF. Here the CDR3 DNA reads TGTGCCTGGAGCCCCATCTCCGGCGCGGGGGTGGGACCCCTCCACTTT. The full variable domain, its missing parts supplied by reference TRBV30 and TRBJ1-6, is SQTIHQWPATLVQPVGSPLSLECTVEGTSNPNLYWYRQAAGRGLQLLFYSVGIGQISSEVPQNLSASRPQDRQFILSSKKLLLSDSGFYLCAWSPISGAGVGPLHFGNGTRLTVT.

The rearrangement links TRBV19 to TRBJ2-3; 7 nucleotides agree with TRBD1. V shed 3 bases and J 5 bases; nucleotides not matched to a gene: 5. The CDR3 is 14 residues long. Germline V CDR1 and CDR2: LNHDA, SQIVND (reference sequence). The CDR3 coding sequence is TGTGCCAGTAGTATGGAAGACAGGGTAGATACGCAGTATTTT. This codes for CASSMEDRVDTQYF. The variable domain in full, completed from reference TRBV19 and TRBJ2-3, reads DGGITQSPKYLFRKEGQNVTLSCEQNLNHDAMYWYRQDPGQGLRLIYYSQIVNDFQKGDIAEGYSVSREKKESFPLTVTSAQKNPTAFYLCASSMEDRVDTQYFGPGTRLTVL.

The V call is TRBV30, the J call TRBJ1-5; no clear D gene. V shed 0 bases and J shed 7 bases, with 7 bases lying between them. CDR1 is GTSNPN, CDR2 SVGIG, per germline (reference sequence). The CDR3 is made up of 12 amino acids. The CDR3 region has the DNA TGTGCCTGGAGTGTATCGGGGCAGCCCCAGCATTTT. This sequence encodes CAWSVSGQPQHF.

This clone was found once. This sequence joins TRBV4-3 and TRBJ2-3, with TRBD2 identical over 9 bases. CDR3 size: 16 residues. The V gene's germline CDR1 is LGHNA and CDR2 YSLEER. The trim removed 0 bases at V and 5 bases at J, leaving 6 bases unmatched. CDR3 amino acids: CASSQDLAGTGDTQYF. Here the CDR3 DNA reads TGCGCCAGCAGCCAAGATCTAGCGGGGACTGGAGATACGCAGTATTTT.

The table lists this clone with a count of one. V is TRBV15 and J is TRBJ2-1, with D maybe TRBD2 (5 bases). V lost 1 base and J 0 bases, leaving 13 bases between the germline ends. CDR1 and CDR2 from the germline V gene are LNHNV and YYDKDF (reference sequence). This CDR3 spans 17 amino acids. The CDR3 DNA sequence: TGTGCCACCAGCAGAGTAGGTCCGGGGAGCTCCTACAATGAGCAGTTCTTC. It codes for CATSRVGPGSSYNEQFF.

This chain links TRBV12-1 with TRBJ2-1; the D call in the table, TRBD2, was not verified against the DNA. TRBV12-1 is a documented pseudogene. This CDR3 region has 16 residues. Written as DNA, the CDR3 is TGTGCCAGCAGATCTAGGTCGGGACTAGCCTACAATGAGCAGTTCTTC. Amino acid sequence: CASRSRSGLAYNEQFF.

The chain uses TRBV27 and TRBJ2-6; tentative D call: TRBD2 (5 bases). Trimming removed 6 bases from V and 0 bases from J, with 12 bases in between. Per the germline V gene, CDR1 is MNHEY and CDR2 is SMNVEV (reference sequence). CDR3 length: 16 amino acids. CDR3 loop: CASSLGLISGANVLTF. For the CDR3, the DNA is TGTGCCAGCAGCCTCGGACTGATCTCTGGGGCCAACGTCCTGACTTTC.

This clone was seen a handful of times. The V and J genes are TRBV29-1 and TRBJ2-5, with TRBD2 as a possible D gene (5 bases). CDR3 size: 17 residues. CDR1 SQVTM and CDR2 ANQGSEA come from the germline V gene. With 1 base removed from V and 0 bases from J, the gap between germline ends came to 18 bases. CDR3 DNA: TGCAGCGTTGAAGGAGGCGACGGACTCCAGTACCAAGAGACCCAGTACTTC. The encoded protein is CSVEGGDGLQYQETQYF.

The sample holds one count of this clone. The DNA for the CDR3 is TGCGCCAGCAGCCAAGCCCCGGGACAGGGGATGGGCTCCTACGAGCAGTACTTC. It is translated as CASSQAPGQGMGSYEQYF. The J gene is TRBJ2-7, the V gene TRBV4-3; 10 bases agree with TRBD1. Per germline, CDR1 LGHNA and CDR2 YSLEER. The CDR3 contains 18 residues. The trim removed 1 base at V and 0 bases at J, leaving 9 bases unmatched.

The chain has TRBV9 and TRBJ2-2, with no clear D. The CDR3 loop spans 13 amino acids. The germline V gene encodes CDR1 SGDLS and CDR2 YYNGEE. V gave up 3 bases and J gave up 0 bases, with 3 bases separating them. Written as DNA, the CDR3 is TGTGCCAGCAGCGCCTCGAACACCGGGGAGCTGTTTTTT. Its translation is CASSASNTGELFF.

Only a few counts were recorded for this clone. The chain employs TRBV5-1 and TRBJ2-2; D unclear. Germline V CDR1 and CDR2: SGHRS, YFSETQ. Trimming left V 0 bases short and J 3 bases short, with 9 bases between. CDR3 size: 15 residues. This chain's CDR3 is CASSLDSHYTGELFF. The DNA of the CDR3 is TGCGCCAGCAGCTTGGACAGTCATTACACCGGGGAGCTGTTTTTT.

This chain joins TRBV19 and TRBJ2-7; D perhaps matches TRBD1 (5 bases). Germline V gene sequence: CDR1 LNHDA, CDR2 SQIVND (reference sequence). This CDR3 has 15 residues. V was cut by 5 bases and J by 3 bases, with 17 bases left in between. This chain's CDR3 is CASSARQSRYYEQYF. CDR3 nucleotide sequence: TGTGCCAGTAGTGCCCGACAGTCCCGGTACTACGAGCAGTACTTC.

The CDR3 nucleotides are TGTGCCAGCACCGAACAGGGGTATCTCGGCTACACCTTC. It is translated as CASTEQGYLGYTF. The rearrangement links TRBV7-2 to TRBJ1-2; TRBD1 matches 7 bases. Germline V gene lookup returns CDR1 SGHTA and CDR2 FQGNSA. With 7 bases clipped from V and 8 bases from J, the junction kept 10 bases outside the gene matches. CDR3 length equals 13 residues.

The gene calls are TRBV11-3 and TRBJ2-1, with TRBD2 matching over 15 bases. The CDR3 loop spans 18 amino acids. V dropped 5 bases and J dropped 6; count of bases not matched to a gene: 11. In germline, CDR1 is SGHNT, CDR2 YENEEA. CDR3 sequence (DNA): TGTGCCAGCAGCCGAGTATCCGGACTAGCGGGAGGGACCAATGAGCAGTTCTTC. It codes for CASSRVSGLAGGTNEQFF.